The 5 T cell receptor beta chains below all came from one sample that was sequenced in a study of shared clonotypes between healthy human individuals. The assay was immunoSEQ multiplex PCR, and TCRdb's table has in-frame clones only and misses some. The top ten clones hold over 1% of a sample with 1,500,000 or so clones, 95% to 97% of them seen once. The sequencing sample was made of naive CD4+ T cells sorted from blood. Subset meaning: CD45RA+ positively selected. These receptors came from a man aged 25-45 years in good health.

About this clone itself: The same CDR3 arises from other DNA sequences in this sample as well. J is TRBJ1-1 and V is TRBV7-9; no firm D call. The CDR3 sequence is 14 residues long. Looked up from germline, CDR1 is SEHNR and CDR2 is FQNEAQ (reference sequence). Trimming took 3 bases from V and 0 from J, leaving 8 bases between them. The CDR3, as DNA: TGTGCCAGCAGCTTGCGCGCGGTGAACACTGAAGCTTTCTTT. Translation gives CASSLRAVNTEAFF.

This chain uses TRBV7-9 with TRBJ2-7, with 9 bases identical to TRBD2. Per germline, CDR1 SEHNR and CDR2 FQNEAQ (reference sequence). The CDR3 has 15 residues. The ends lost 1 base at V and 5 bases at J; junction bases unmatched: 6. The CDR3 region has the DNA TGTGCCAGCAGCTTAGTAGCTAGCGGGAACCACGAGCAGTACTTC. Translating gives CASSLVASGNHEQYF. The complete variable domain, with remaining parts taken from reference TRBV7-9 and TRBJ2-7, reads DTGVSQNPRHKITKRGQNVTFRCDPISEHNRLYWYRQTLGQGPEFLTYFQNEAQLEKSRLLSDRFSAERPKGSFSTLEIQRTEQGDSAMYLCASSLVASGNHEQYFGPGTRLTVT.

The chain uses TRBV10-3 and TRBJ2-1; 12 bases fit TRBD2. Germline assignment: CDR1 ENHRY and CDR2 SYGVKD. The CDR3 consists of 15 residues. J lost 7 bases, V lost 5 bases, and 6 bases had no gene match. CDR3 loop: CAISPSGRAGNEQFF. CDR3 nucleotides: TGTGCCATCAGTCCTAGCGGGAGGGCCGGGAATGAGCAGTTCTTC.

CDR3: CASSSAQGISTDTQYF. The CDR3 nucleotides read TGTGCCAGCAGTTCCGCCCAGGGGATTAGCACAGATACGCAGTATTTT. The chain combines TRBV6-5 with TRBJ2-3, with D possibly matching TRBD1 (6 bases). V lost 4 bases, J lost 0 bases, and 14 bases lay in between. CDR3 length: 16 amino acids. The germline gives CDR1 MNHEY, CDR2 SVGAGI.

The chain has TRBV19 and TRBJ1-4; D gene uncertain. CDR3 size: 14 residues. Germline CDR1 reads LNHDA; CDR2 reads SQIVND (reference sequence). V lost 6 bases to trimming and J lost 4 bases, with 12 bases between them. The CDR3 DNA reads as TGTGCCAGTAGCCTTGGGTCGGATAATGAAAAACTGTTTTTT. Translated: CASSLGSDNEKLFF.